This T cell receptor beta chain stems from a study of CD8 T cells in Susac syndrome. General observations from the study: The number of individuals included in the study's TCR sequencing and HLA analysis was acknowledged as relatively small.

About this clonotype: The target antigen is unknown.

In germline, CDR1 is LNHNV, CDR2 YYDKDF (reference sequence). Between the trimmed V and J ends, which lost 1 base and 3 bases, there was a span of 9 bases. The CDR3 totals 15 residues. Sequencing of TCR beta drew on CD8+ and CD4+ T cells from blood. In contrast to the negatively isolated CD8+ and CD4+ T cells, TEMRA cells were FACS-enriched. It was with random hexamers that about 0.45 to 1 ug RNA was reverse transcribed. The TCR beta CDR3 was amplified by immunoSEQ multiplex PCR across 54 Vbeta, 13 Jbeta. Via MiXCR, TCRdb re-called the immunoSEQ multiplex PCR reads, giving one row per CDR3 protein. The sample contains around 200,000 distinct CDR3 sequences, roughly 94% of which appear only once.

This receptor was identified in a human donor with multiple sclerosis. Specimen: CD4+ T cells from PBMCs. The chain uses TRBV15 and TRBJ1-4; D unclear. CDR3 nucleotide sequence: TGTGCCACCAGCAGAGCACTGATAGCTAATGAAAAACTGTTTTTT. Translating gives CATSRALIANEKLFF.